These 20 T cell receptor beta chains came from one sample sequenced in a study of Ad26.COV2.S vaccination and SARS-CoV-2 variants. Profiled with immunoSEQ multiplex PCR; TCRdb holds only in-frame clones, not every one. The data contain around 300,000 clones, 88% of them singletons. Treatment here: around 19 received Ad26.COV2.S at low or high dose, single or two shots; about five received placebo; per-sample allocation not given. Specimens were obtained on day 63 following the first vaccine or placebo injection. The starting material was peripheral blood, obtained in a trial of Ad26.COV2.S vaccine versus placebo. Receptors were obtained from a person between 18 and 65 years old who received the Ad26.COV2.S COVID-19 vaccine or a placebo.

In this sample, this clone turned up a few times. CDR3 in DNA: TGTGCTAGTGGTACACAGGGGGCGCGGACTGAAGCTTTCTTT. It codes for CASGTQGARTEAFF. The chain joins TRBV12-5 to TRBJ1-1, with 9 bases aligning to TRBD1. The V gene's germline CDR1 is LGHNT and CDR2 FRNRAP. Trimming removed 5 bases from V and 5 bases from J; junction bases left unmatched: 6. The length of the CDR3 is 14 residues.

V gene TRBV30 combines with J gene TRBJ2-7, with 8 nucleotides matching TRBD1. V was pared by 1 base and J by 3 bases, with 8 bases of the junction left unmatched. Germline CDR1 is GTSNPN and CDR2 is SVGIG (reference sequence). CDR3 size: 15 residues. The CDR3 is CAWSAQGAVHYEQYF. The CDR3 bases are TGTGCCTGGAGTGCCCAGGGGGCAGTACACTACGAGCAGTACTTC. Filled out from reference TRBV30 and TRBJ2-7, the complete variable domain reads SQTIHQWPATLVQPVGSPLSLECTVEGTSNPNLYWYRQAAGRGLQLLFYSVGIGQISSEVPQNLSASRPQDRQFILSSKKLLLSDSGFYLCAWSAQGAVHYEQYFGPGTRLTVT.

The chain links TRBV7-9 to TRBJ2-1, with D perhaps TRBD2 (6 bases). Per germline, CDR1 SEHNR and CDR2 FQNEAQ (reference sequence). Between the trimmed V and J ends, which lost 2 bases and 7 bases, there was a span of 18 bases. This CDR3 comprises 16 residues. The CDR3 sequence: CASSLKLQGGGNEQFF. For the CDR3, the DNA is TGTGCCAGCAGCTTAAAGCTTCAGGGCGGAGGGAATGAGCAGTTCTTC. Together with reference TRBV7-9 and TRBJ2-1, the CDR3 gives the full variable domain: DTGVSQNPRHKITKRGQNVTFRCDPISEHNRLYWYRQTLGQGPEFLTYFQNEAQLEKSRLLSDRFSAERPKGSFSTLEIQRTEQGDSAMYLCASSLKLQGGGNEQFFGPGTRLTVL.

The chain combines TRBV6-6 with TRBJ2-2; the match to TRBD1 covers 7 bases. Germline V gene data show CDR1 as MNHNY and CDR2 as SVGAGI (reference sequence). This CDR3 is 13 amino acids long. With 4 bases clipped from V and 5 bases from J, the junction kept 1 base outside the gene matches. The chain's CDR3 is CASSSQGTGELFF. The CDR3 bases are TGTGCCAGCAGTTCACAGGGGACCGGGGAGCTGTTTTTT.

The rearrangement links TRBV19 to TRBJ1-1; D is unclear. Germline CDR1 LNHDA, CDR2 SQIVND (reference sequence). Trimming stripped 7 bases from V and 1 base from J, with 19 bases between. The CDR3 is made up of 16 amino acids. The CDR3 DNA reads as TGTGCCAGTACGCGAGGTATAAGTGGAGGGAACACTGAAGCTTTCTTT. Its translation: CASTRGISGGNTEAFF. Together with reference TRBV19 and TRBJ1-1, the CDR3 gives the full variable domain: DGGITQSPKYLFRKEGQNVTLSCEQNLNHDAMYWYRQDPGQGLRLIYYSQIVNDFQKGDIAEGYSVSREKKESFPLTVTSAQKNPTAFYLCASTRGISGGNTEAFFGQGTRLTVV.

The chain is built from TRBV4-1 and TRBJ1-5; D remains unclear. This CDR3 has 15 residues. The V end lost 1 base, the J end lost 1 base, and 8 bases lay between the germline ends. The germline V gene has CDR1 MGHRA and CDR2 YSYEKL. CDR3 nucleotide sequence: TGCGCCAGCAGCCAAGTGTGGGTAAGCAATCAGCCCCAGCATTTT. Encoded protein: CASSQVWVSNQPQHF.

V is TRBV5-1 and J is TRBJ2-2, with unresolved D. Between the trimmed V and J ends, which lost 0 bases and 7 bases, there was a span of 10 bases. CDR1 and CDR2 (germline): SGHRS, YFSETQ. The CDR3 extends over 14 amino acids. The CDR3 loop reads CASSLGAIDGELFF. The CDR3 DNA reads as TGCGCCAGCAGCTTGGGCGCTATCGACGGGGAGCTGTTTTTT.

V is TRBV4-2 and J is TRBJ2-5; D tentatively reads TRBD1 or TRBD2 (6 bases each). CDR1 is LGHNA and CDR2 is YNFKEQ in the germline V gene. This CDR3 region has 15 residues. V was cut by 4 bases and J by 6 bases, with 18 bases left in between. DNA of the CDR3: TGTGCCAGCAGCCCTGAAGGGGGGCTAACAAAGACCCAGTACTTC. Translated, it gives CASSPEGGLTKTQYF.

This chain links TRBV6-1 with TRBJ2-7; tentative D call: TRBD1 (6 bases). The length of the CDR3 is 12 residues. Between the trimmed V and J ends, which lost 2 bases and 8 bases, there was a span of 10 bases. Germline CDR1 MNHNS, CDR2 SASEGT. The DNA for the CDR3 is TGTGCCAGCAGTGAACAAGGGGGTAAGCAGTACTTC. This codes for CASSEQGGKQYF.

The chain links TRBV11-3 to TRBJ2-2, with D possibly matching TRBD1 (6 bases). In germline, CDR1 is SGHNT, CDR2 YENEEA. The CDR3 length is 15 residues. V was cut by 3 bases and J by 4 bases, with 12 bases left in between. DNA for the CDR3: TGTGCCAGCAGCTTTACCGGGACAAGCACCGGGGAGCTGTTTTTT. It specifies CASSFTGTSTGELFF. The full variable domain, in which reference TRBV11-3 and TRBJ2-2 provide the parts outside the CDR3, is EAGVVQSPRYKIIEKKQPVAFWCNPISGHNTLYWYLQNLGQGPELLIRYENEEAVDDSQLPKDRFSAERLKGVDSTLKIQPAELGDSAVYLCASSFTGTSTGELFFGEGSRLTVL.

The chain is built from TRBV7-2 and TRBJ2-6, with D hard to call. Trimming pared 5 bases from V and 1 base from J, leaving 9 bases between. The CDR3 has 15 residues. Germline lookup yields CDR1 SGHTA and CDR2 FQGNSA. The CDR3: CASSPAGSGANVLTF. CDR3 sequence (DNA): TGTGCCAGCAGCCCAGCTGGTTCTGGGGCCAACGTCCTGACTTTC. Using reference TRBV7-2 and TRBJ2-6 for the parts outside the CDR3, the full variable domain is GAGVSQSPSNKVTEKGKDVELRCDPISGHTALYWYRQSLGQGLEFLIYFQGNSAPDKSGLPSDRFSAERTGGSVSTLTIQRTQQEDSAVYLCASSPAGSGANVLTFGAGSRLTVL.

The rearrangement uses TRBV10-3 and TRBJ1-1, with TRBD1 identical over 7 bases. The CDR3 totals 13 residues. J gave up 2 bases and V 8 bases, and 5 bases lay outside the gene matches. The germline gives CDR1 ENHRY, CDR2 SYGVKD. The CDR3 loop is CAIGGTANTEAFF. CDR3 nucleotide sequence: TGTGCCATCGGAGGGACAGCCAACACTGAAGCTTTCTTT.

V is TRBV5-1 and J is TRBJ2-2; 11 nucleotides agree with TRBD1. The V gene's germline CDR1 is SGHRS and CDR2 YFSETQ. V lost 0 bases, J lost 5 bases, and 6 bases stayed unmatched. The CDR3 has 17 residues. The CDR3 region has the DNA TGCGCCAGCAGCTTGGATCTAGGGACAGGGGGGACCGGGGAGCTGTTTTTT. Translating gives CASSLDLGTGGTGELFF. Full variable domain (missing parts from reference TRBV5-1 and TRBJ2-2): KAGVTQTPRYLIKTRGQQVTLSCSPISGHRSVSWYQQTPGQGLQFLFEYFSETQRNKGNFPGRFSGRQFSNSRSEMNVSTLELGDSALYLCASSLDLGTGGTGELFFGEGSRLTVL.

This clone was detected once. The chain employs TRBV10-1 and TRBJ2-3, with 8 bases that match TRBD1. Per the germline V gene, CDR1 is WNHNN and CDR2 is SYGVQD (reference sequence). V lost 10 bases and J lost 4; bases outside the gene matches: 7. The CDR3 length is 13 residues. As DNA, the CDR3 is TGCGCCATCCCGGGACAGGTCGCAGATACGCAGTATTTT. Its translation: CAIPGQVADTQYF.

The genes are TRBV6-5 and TRBJ2-5; TRBD2 is a possible D gene (5 bases). CDR3 length: 13 amino acids. V was trimmed by 7 bases and J by 6 bases, leaving 15 bases between them. The germline V gene encodes CDR1 MNHEY and CDR2 SVGAGI. CDR3 amino acids: CASTPGIRQTQYF. CDR3 DNA sequence: TGTGCCAGCACTCCGGGAATTCGGCAGACCCAGTACTTC.

This clone was seen a single time. CDR3 DNA sequence: TGTGCCAGCAGTTTGTGGGCGGATACGCAGTATTTT. Its protein product is CASSLWADTQYF. The genes are TRBV28 and TRBJ2-3; no clear D. Germline-derived CDR1 and CDR2 are MDHEN and SYDVKM. The CDR3 has 12 residues. Trimming removed 3 bases at V and 6 bases at J, with 7 bases between.

This rearrangement joins TRBV24-1 to TRBJ2-1, with 13 bases matching TRBD2. Per the germline V gene, CDR1 is KGHDR and CDR2 is SFDVKD. CDR3 size: 16 residues. V trimming: 2 bases; J trimming: 8 bases; junction bases outside the gene matches: 5. CDR3 sequence reads: CATSDSRLAGGHEQFF. The CDR3 bases are TGTGCCACCAGTGATTCACGACTAGCGGGAGGTCATGAGCAGTTCTTC.

The chain joins TRBV2 to TRBJ1-5, with 8 bases identical to TRBD1. The germline gives CDR1 SNHLY, CDR2 FYNNEI. The V gene end was trimmed by 10 bases and the J gene end by 9 bases; junction bases not matched to a gene: 8. The CDR3 consists of 12 residues. The CDR3 coding sequence is TGTGCCACCGGGACAGGTGAGGGGCCCCAGCATTTT. Translated, it gives CATGTGEGPQHF.

The chain employs TRBV18 and TRBJ1-1, with 10 bases identical to TRBD1. Germline CDR1 and CDR2: KGHSH and LQKENI. This CDR3 contains 15 residues. The V gene end was trimmed by 1 base and the J gene end by 6 bases; junction bases not matched to a gene: 5. Written as DNA, the CDR3 is TGTGCCAGCTCACCACGACGACAGGGGGCCGCTGAAGCTTTCTTT. The encoded protein is CASSPRRQGAAEAFF. Full variable domain (remainder filled in from reference TRBV18 and TRBJ1-1): NAGVMQNPRHLVRRRGQEARLRCSPMKGHSHVYWYRQLPEEGLKFMVYLQKENIIDESGMPKERFSAEFPKEGPSILRIQQVVRGDSAAYFCASSPRRQGAAEAFFGQGTRLTVV.

For the CDR3, the DNA is TGTGCCAGCAGCTTGGTTAGCGGGAGGACCACCGGGGAGCTGTTTTTT. Translation gives CASSLVSGRTTGELFF. The V call is TRBV5-4, the J call TRBJ2-2; the match to TRBD2 covers 10 bases. The trim removed 0 bases at V and 4 bases at J, leaving 3 bases unmatched. CDR1 SGHNT and CDR2 YYREEE come from the germline V gene (reference sequence). The CDR3 runs to 16 residues.